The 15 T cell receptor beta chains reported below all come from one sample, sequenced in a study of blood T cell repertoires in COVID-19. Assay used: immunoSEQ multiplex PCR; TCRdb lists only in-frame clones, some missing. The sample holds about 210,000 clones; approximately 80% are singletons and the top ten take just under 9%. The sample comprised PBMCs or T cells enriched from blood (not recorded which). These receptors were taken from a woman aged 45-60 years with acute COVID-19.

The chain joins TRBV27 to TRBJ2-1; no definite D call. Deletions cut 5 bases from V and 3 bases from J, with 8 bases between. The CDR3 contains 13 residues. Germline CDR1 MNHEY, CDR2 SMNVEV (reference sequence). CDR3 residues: CASSDLGYNEQFF. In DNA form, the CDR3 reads TGTGCCAGCAGTGACTTAGGCTACAATGAGCAGTTCTTC.

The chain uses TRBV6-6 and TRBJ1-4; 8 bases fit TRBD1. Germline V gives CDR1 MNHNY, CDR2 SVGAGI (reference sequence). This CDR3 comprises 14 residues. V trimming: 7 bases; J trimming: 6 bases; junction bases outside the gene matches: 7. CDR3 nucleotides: TGTGCCAGCACCAGACAGGGGTCGGATGAAAAACTGTTTTTT. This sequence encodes CASTRQGSDEKLFF.

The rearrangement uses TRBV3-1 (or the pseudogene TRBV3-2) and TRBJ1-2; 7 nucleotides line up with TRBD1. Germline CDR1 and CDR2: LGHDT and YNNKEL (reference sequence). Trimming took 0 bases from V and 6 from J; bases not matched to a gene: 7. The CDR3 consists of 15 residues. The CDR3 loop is CASSQDPTGINGYTF. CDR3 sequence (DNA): TGTGCCAGCAGCCAAGATCCGACAGGGATAAATGGCTACACCTTC.

CDR3 in DNA: TGTGCCAGCAGCTTAGACCAGGTTCTCTCTGGAAACACCATATATTTT. Protein product: CASSLDQVLSGNTIYF. The chain links TRBV7-9 to TRBJ1-3; no clear D gene. Trimming removed 1 base from V and 0 bases from J, with 10 bases in between. The CDR3 spans 16 residues. The germline V gene encodes CDR1 SEHNR and CDR2 FQNEAQ (reference sequence). Filled out from reference TRBV7-9 and TRBJ1-3, the complete variable domain reads DTGVSQNPRHKITKRGQNVTFRCDPISEHNRLYWYRQTLGQGPEFLTYFQNEAQLEKSRLLSDRFSAERPKGSFSTLEIQRTEQGDSAMYLCASSLDQVLSGNTIYFGEGSWLTVV.

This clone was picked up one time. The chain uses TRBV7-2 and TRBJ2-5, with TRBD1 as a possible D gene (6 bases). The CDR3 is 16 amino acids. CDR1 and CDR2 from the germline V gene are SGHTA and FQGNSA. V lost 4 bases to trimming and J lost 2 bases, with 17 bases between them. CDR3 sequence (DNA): TGTGCCAGCAGCTCCTACCTGGGGGCGGGTCAAGAGACCCAGTACTTC. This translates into CASSSYLGAGQETQYF.

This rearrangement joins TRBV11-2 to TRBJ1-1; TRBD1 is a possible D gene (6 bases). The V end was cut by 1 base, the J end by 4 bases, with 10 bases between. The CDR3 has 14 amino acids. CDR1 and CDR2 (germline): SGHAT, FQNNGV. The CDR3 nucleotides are TGTGCCAGCAGCTTAGGACAGGTGGGCACTGAAGCTTTCTTT. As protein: CASSLGQVGTEAFF.

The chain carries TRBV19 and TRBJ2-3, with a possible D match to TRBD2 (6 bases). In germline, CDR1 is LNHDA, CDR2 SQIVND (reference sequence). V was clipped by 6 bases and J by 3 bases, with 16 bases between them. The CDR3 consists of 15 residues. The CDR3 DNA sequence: TGTGCCAGTAGCCCCGGCGGGATTATGACAGATACGCAGTATTTT. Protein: CASSPGGIMTDTQYF. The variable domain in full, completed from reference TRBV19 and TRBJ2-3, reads DGGITQSPKYLFRKEGQNVTLSCEQNLNHDAMYWYRQDPGQGLRLIYYSQIVNDFQKGDIAEGYSVSREKKESFPLTVTSAQKNPTAFYLCASSPGGIMTDTQYFGPGTRLTVL.

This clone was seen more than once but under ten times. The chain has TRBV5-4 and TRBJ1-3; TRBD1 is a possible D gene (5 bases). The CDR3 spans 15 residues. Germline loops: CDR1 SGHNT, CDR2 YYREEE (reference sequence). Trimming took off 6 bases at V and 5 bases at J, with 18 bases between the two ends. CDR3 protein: CASTNPGGERNTIYF. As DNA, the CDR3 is TGTGCCAGCACCAACCCGGGAGGGGAAAGAAACACCATATATTTT.

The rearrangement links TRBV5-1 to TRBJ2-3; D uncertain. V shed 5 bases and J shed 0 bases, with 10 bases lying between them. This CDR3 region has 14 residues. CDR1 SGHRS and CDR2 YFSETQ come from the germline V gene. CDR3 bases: TGCGCCAGCAGTTTTCCTTCTAGCACAGATACGCAGTATTTT. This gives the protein CASSFPSSTDTQYF.

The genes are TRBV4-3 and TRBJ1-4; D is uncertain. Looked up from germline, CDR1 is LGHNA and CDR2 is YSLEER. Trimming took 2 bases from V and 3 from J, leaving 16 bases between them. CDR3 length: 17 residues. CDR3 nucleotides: TGCGCCAGCAGCCAATCGAGGGTCCGCACGGCTAATGAAAAACTGTTTTTT. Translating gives CASSQSRVRTANEKLFF.

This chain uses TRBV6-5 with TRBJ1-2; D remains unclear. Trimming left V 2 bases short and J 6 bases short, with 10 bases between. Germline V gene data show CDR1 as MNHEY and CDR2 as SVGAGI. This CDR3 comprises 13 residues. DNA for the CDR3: TGTGCCAGCAGTTACGAAGGCGGGGATGGCTACACCTTC. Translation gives CASSYEGGDGYTF.

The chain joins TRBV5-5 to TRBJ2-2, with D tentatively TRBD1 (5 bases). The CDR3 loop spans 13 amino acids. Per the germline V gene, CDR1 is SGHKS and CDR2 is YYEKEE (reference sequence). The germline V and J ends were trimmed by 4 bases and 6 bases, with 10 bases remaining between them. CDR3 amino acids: CASSAGIAGELFF. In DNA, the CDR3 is TGTGCCAGCAGCGCAGGGATAGCCGGGGAGCTGTTTTTT.

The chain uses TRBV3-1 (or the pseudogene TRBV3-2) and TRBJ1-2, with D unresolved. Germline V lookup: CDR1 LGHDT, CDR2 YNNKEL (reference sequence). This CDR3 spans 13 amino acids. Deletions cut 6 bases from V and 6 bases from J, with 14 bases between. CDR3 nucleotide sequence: TGTGCCAGCAGACACATGGGGAGGGATGGCTACACCTTC. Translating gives CASRHMGRDGYTF.

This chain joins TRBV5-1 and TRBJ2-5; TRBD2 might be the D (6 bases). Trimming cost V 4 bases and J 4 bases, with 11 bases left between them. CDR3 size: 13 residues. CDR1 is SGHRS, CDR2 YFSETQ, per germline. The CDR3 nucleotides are TGCGCCAGCAGCCTCGGGACTGGAGAGACCCAGTACTTC. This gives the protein CASSLGTGETQYF.

DNA for the CDR3: TGTGCCAGCAGCAACATGGGACAGATCCAAGAGACCCAGTACTTC. Residues: CASSNMGQIQETQYF. The genes are TRBV7-2 and TRBJ2-5; 7 positions agree with TRBD1. This CDR3 comprises 15 residues. After removal of 5 bases from V and 1 base from J, the junction contained 7 bases not matched to a gene. Germline CDR1 and CDR2: SGHTA and FQGNSA.